This T cell receptor (beta chain) was retrieved from a study of blood T cell repertoires in COVID-19. Turning to the study itself: Spain, Italy and the United States supplied samples that represented acute and convalescent COVID-19. The cDNA or gDNA used as material had been derived from T cells, B-cell-depleted T cells, or PBMCs.

In the original workflow: Nucleated cell number was recorded as an estimate derived from reference gene primer amplification. Assay used: immunoSEQ multiplex PCR; TCRdb lists only in-frame clones, some missing. V and J calls and clone size are as listed in that table; D and trimming were resolved from the DNA. Among 200,000 or so clones listed, around four fifths were seen once. CDR3 length: 16 residues. V was cut by 4 bases and J by 0 bases, with 11 bases left in between. Germline-derived CDR1 and CDR2 are SGHTS and YDEGEE. The sample was peripheral blood. The rearrangement uses TRBV5-8 and TRBJ1-6, with a possible D match to TRBD1 (5 bases). This clonotype was obtained from a man aged 30 to 39 with active or convalescent COVID-19. The CDR3 protein is CASSRTGYSYNSPLHF. CDR3 nucleotide sequence: TGTGCCAGCAGCCGAACAGGCTACTCCTATAATTCACCCCTCCACTTT.